This TCR beta chain was sequenced for a study of OX40 agonist ivuxolimab in advanced cancers. Looking at the study overall: Ivuxolimab is a fully human IgG2 antibody that activates OX40 (CD134).

The trim removed 2 bases at V and 4 bases at J, leaving 7 bases unmatched. Germline CDR1 is SGHRS and CDR2 is YFSETQ. CDR3 length: 15 residues. Study-level points and caveats: On average, CD8+ T cells had more expanded clones than CD4+. Among the nonresponders, some also had low normalized T-cell clonal expansion.

As for this clone: No antigen is known for it.

TCRdb's copy holds only in-frame clones and misses some; the assay was immunoSEQ multiplex PCR. Counted here are about 52,000 clones, approximately 80% occurring once; the ten biggest clones make up roughly an eighth. This receptor was obtained from an adult with an advanced solid tumor such as melanoma, head and neck, liver or kidney cancer. Sequenced material: CD4+ or CD8+ T cells sorted from blood, taken in a trial of the OX40 agonist ivuxolimab. The V and J genes are TRBV5-1 and TRBJ1-1; TRBD1 agrees at 8 bases. This CDR3 reads CASSLTGGQFTEAFF. CDR3 bases: TGCGCCAGCAGCTTAACAGGGGGGCAGTTCACTGAAGCTTTCTTT.